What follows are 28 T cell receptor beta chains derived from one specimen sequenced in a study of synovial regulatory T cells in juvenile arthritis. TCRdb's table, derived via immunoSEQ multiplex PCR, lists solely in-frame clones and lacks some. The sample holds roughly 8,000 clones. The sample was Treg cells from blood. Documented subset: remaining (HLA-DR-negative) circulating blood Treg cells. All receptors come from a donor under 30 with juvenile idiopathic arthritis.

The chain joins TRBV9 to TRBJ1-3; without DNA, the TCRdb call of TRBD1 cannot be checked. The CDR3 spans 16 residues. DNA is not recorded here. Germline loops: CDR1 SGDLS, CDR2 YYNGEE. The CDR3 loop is CASSVGGGMAGNTIYF.

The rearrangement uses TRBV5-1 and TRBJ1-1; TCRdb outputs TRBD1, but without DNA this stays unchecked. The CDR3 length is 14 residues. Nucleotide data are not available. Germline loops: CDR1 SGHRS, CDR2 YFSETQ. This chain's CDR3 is CASSLGQMNTEAFF.

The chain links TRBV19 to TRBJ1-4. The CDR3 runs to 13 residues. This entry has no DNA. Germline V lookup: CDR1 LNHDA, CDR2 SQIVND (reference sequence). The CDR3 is CASTREGREKLFF.

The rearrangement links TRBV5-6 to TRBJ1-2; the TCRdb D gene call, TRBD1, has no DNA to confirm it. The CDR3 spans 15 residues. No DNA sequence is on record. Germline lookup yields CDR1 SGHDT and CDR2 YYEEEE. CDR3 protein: CASSPRDRDSYGYTF.

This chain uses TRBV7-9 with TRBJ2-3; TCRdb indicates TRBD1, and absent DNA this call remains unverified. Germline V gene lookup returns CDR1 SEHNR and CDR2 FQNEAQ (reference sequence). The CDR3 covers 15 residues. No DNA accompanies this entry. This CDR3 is CASSLAQTSTDTQYF.

CDR3 sequence reads: CASSPPPREGGEAFF. V gene TRBV7-6 combines with J gene TRBJ1-1; TCRdb lists TRBD1, though no DNA is available to test this call. CDR3 size: 15 residues. A DNA sequence was not provided. Germline values: CDR1 SGHVS, CDR2 FNYEAQ.

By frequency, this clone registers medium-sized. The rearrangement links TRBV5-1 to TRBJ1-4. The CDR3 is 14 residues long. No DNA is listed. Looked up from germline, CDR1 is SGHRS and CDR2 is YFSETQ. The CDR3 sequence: CASSLVASGEKLFF. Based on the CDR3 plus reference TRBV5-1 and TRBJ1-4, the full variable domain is KAGVTQTPRYLIKTRGQQVTLSCSPISGHRSVSWYQQTPGQGLQFLFEYFSETQRNKGNFPGRFSGRQFSNSRSEMNVSTLELGDSALYLCASSLVASGEKLFFGSGTQLSVL.

The CDR3 loop reads CASSYRPGTGNEKLFF. The genes are TRBV5-1 and TRBJ1-4; without DNA, the TCRdb call of TRBD1 cannot be checked. Germline V CDR1 and CDR2: SGHRS, YFSETQ. CDR3 size: 16 residues. Only the protein is on record.

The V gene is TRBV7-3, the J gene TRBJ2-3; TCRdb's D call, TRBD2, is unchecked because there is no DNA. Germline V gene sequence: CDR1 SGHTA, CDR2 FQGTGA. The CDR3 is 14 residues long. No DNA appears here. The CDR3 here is CASSPGGVTDTQYF.

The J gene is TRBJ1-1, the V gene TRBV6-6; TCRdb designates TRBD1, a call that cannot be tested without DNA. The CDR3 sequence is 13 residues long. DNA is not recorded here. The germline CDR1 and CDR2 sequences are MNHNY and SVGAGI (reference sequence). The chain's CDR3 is CASSRGQTAEAFF.

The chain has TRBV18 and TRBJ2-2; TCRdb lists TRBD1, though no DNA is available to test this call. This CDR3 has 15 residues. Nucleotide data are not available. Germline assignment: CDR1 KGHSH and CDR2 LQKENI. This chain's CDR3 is CASSPTGLNTGELFF.

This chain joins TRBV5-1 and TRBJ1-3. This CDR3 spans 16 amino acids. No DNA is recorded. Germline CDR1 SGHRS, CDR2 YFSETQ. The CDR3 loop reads CASSSAGLHSGNTIYF. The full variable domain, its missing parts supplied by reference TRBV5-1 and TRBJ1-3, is KAGVTQTPRYLIKTRGQQVTLSCSPISGHRSVSWYQQTPGQGLQFLFEYFSETQRNKGNFPGRFSGRQFSNSRSEMNVSTLELGDSALYLCASSSAGLHSGNTIYFGEGSWLTVV.

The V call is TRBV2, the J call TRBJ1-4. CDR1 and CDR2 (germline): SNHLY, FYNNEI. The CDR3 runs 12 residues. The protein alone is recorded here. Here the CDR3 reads CASGGGLEKLFF.

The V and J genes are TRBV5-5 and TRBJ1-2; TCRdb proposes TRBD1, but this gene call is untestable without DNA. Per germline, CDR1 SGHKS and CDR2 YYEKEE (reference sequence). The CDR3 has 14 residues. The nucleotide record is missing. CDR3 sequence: CASSLEGQDYGYTF.

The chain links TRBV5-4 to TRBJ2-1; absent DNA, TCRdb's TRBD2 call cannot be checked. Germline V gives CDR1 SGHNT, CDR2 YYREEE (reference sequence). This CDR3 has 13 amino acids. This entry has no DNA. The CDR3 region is CASSLGAGYEQFF.

This CDR3 reads CASSSGRTESYEQYF. V is TRBV7-2 and J is TRBJ2-7; as DNA is missing, the TRBD1 call by TCRdb cannot be tested. The CDR3 contains 15 residues. No DNA sequence is on record. Germline CDR1 SGHTA, CDR2 FQGNSA. The whole variable domain, remainder taken from reference TRBV7-2 and TRBJ2-7, is GAGVSQSPSNKVTEKGKDVELRCDPISGHTALYWYRQSLGQGLEFLIYFQGNSAPDKSGLPSDRFSAERTGGSVSTLTIQRTQQEDSAVYLCASSSGRTESYEQYFGPGTRLTVT.

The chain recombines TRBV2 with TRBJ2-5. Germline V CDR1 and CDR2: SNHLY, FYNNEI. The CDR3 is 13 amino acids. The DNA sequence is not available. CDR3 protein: CASKGRAIETQYF.

CDR3 in amino acids: CASSEWSGVHTGELFF. The gene calls are TRBV6-1 and TRBJ2-2; the D call from TCRdb, TRBD2, cannot be confirmed without DNA. This CDR3 region has 16 residues. No DNA is recorded. Germline loops: CDR1 MNHNS, CDR2 SASEGT.

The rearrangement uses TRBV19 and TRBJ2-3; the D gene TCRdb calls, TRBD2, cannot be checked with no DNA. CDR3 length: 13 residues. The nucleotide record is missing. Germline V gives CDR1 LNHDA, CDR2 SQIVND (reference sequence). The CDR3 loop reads CASSIGLTDTQYF.

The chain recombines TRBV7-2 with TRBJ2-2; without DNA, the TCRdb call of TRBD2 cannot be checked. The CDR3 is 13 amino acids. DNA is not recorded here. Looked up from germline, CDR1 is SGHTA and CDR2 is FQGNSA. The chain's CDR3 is CASSPRGGGELFF.

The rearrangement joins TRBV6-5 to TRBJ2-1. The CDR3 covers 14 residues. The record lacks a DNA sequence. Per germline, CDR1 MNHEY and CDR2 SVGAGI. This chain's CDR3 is CASSYSSSLNEQFF.

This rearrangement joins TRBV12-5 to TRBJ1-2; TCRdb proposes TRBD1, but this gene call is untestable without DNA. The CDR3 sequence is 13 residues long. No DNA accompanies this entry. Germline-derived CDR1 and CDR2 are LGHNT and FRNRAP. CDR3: CASGLGHREGYTF.

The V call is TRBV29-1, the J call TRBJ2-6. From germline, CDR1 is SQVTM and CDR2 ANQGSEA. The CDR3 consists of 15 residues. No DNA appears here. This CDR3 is CSAGDGSSGANVLTF.

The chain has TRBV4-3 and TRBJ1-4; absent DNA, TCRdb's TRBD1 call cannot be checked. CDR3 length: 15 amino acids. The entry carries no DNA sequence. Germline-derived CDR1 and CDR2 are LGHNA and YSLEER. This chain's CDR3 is CASSQSFATNEKLFF.

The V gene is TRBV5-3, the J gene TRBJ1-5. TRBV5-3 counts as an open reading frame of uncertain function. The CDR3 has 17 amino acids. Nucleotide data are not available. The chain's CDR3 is CARSLARAEIGNQPQHF.

This CDR3 is CASRRTSGRYSYNEQFF. V is TRBV19 and J is TRBJ2-1; there is no DNA to check the TCRdb D call of TRBD2. The CDR3 contains 17 residues. The record lacks a DNA sequence. Germline V CDR1 and CDR2: LNHDA, SQIVND (reference sequence).

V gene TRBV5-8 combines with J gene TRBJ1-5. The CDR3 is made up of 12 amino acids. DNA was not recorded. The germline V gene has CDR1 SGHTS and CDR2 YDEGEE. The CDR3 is CASSLRTGPQHF. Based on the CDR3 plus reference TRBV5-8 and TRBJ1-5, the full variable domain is EAGVTQSPTHLIKTRGQQATLRCSPISGHTSVYWYQQALGLGLQFLLWYDEGEERNRGNFPPRFSGRQFPNYSSELNVNALELEDSALYLCASSLRTGPQHFGDGTRLSIL.

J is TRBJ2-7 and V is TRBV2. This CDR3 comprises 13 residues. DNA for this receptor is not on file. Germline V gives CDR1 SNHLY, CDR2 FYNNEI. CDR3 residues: CASSERRYYEQYF. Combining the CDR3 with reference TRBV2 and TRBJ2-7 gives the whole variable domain EPEVTQTPSHQVTQMGQEVILRCVPISNHLYFYWYRQILGQKVEFLVSFYNNEISEKSEIFDDQFSVERPDGSNFTLKIRSTKLEDSAMYFCASSERRYYEQYFGPGTRLTVT.